This T cell receptor beta chain originates from a study of blood T cells in healthy people across ages. Findings and limits, study-wide: Nothing was known about donor CMV status, and this possibly confounded expanded clonotype changes. Per million T cells, TCR beta diversity dropped roughly linearly as age increased.

This clonotype was seen a handful of times. Its target is not known. A second 7 to 11 cycle PCR used barcoded and J-beta primers. TCRdb fed the 5' RACE reads into MiXCR, producing one record per CDR3 protein. The data show approximately 1,700,000 distinct CDR3 sequences, about 39% seen once. Germline V gene data show CDR1 as SGHRS and CDR2 as YFSETQ. V was pared by 5 bases and J by 2 bases, with 7 bases of the junction left unmatched. The CDR3 is 15 residues long. Sequenced material: blood. The rearrangement joins TRBV5-1 to TRBJ2-1, with 7 bases identical to TRBD1. The clonotype originates from a human donor in good health. The CDR3 reads CASRAYRGPYNEQFF. The CDR3 nucleotides read TGCGCCAGCAGGGCATACAGGGGTCCCTACAATGAGCAGTTCTTC.